The T cell receptor (beta chain) described here comes from a study of regulatory T cells in long-lasting Graves disease. Time point noted: newly diagnosed GD, antithyroid drugs for less than 3 months. Preparation of the TCR library used RNA extracted from PBMCs. One endocrinology department in Xi'an, China, was where patients came from. This clonotype was seen ten or more times. Its antigen remains unknown. Researchers made TCR beta libraries by using iRepertoire HTBI primers and running Arm-PCR on CDR3 regions. MiXCR, run by TCRdb on the multiplex PCR reads, gives a single entry per CDR3 protein. The repertoire holds roughly 380,000 distinct CDR3 sequences, with less than 20% as singletons. General observations from the study: Whereas new patients shared about a thousand public clonotypes, persistent patients shared more, at 2,500 to 3,500.

The CDR3 sequence is 15 residues long. The germline V gene encodes CDR1 LNHDA and CDR2 SQIVND (reference sequence). Trimming cost V 7 bases and J 9 bases; bases outside gene matches: 16. This sequence joins TRBV19 and TRBJ1-1; 8 nucleotides align to TRBD1. This receptor was taken from a female donor with Graves disease. Sample: peripheral blood mononuclear cells (PBMCs), taken at new diagnosis, from a patient treated with antithyroid drugs. The CDR3, as DNA: TGTGCCAGTACCCCAGGGGGCATAACAGGCGTGAAAGCTTTCTTT. This sequence encodes CASTPGGITGVKAFF.